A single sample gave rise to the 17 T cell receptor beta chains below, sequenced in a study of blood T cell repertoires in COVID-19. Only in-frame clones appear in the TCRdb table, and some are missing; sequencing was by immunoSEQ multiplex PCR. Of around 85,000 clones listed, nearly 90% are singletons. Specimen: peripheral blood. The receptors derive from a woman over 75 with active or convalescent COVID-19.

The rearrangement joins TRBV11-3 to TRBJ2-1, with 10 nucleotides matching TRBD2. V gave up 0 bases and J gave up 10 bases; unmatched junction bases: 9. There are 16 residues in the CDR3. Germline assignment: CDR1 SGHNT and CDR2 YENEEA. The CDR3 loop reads CASSLDGSGTSAEQFF. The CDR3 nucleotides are TGTGCCAGCAGCTTAGATGGCTCCGGGACTAGCGCCGAGCAGTTCTTC.

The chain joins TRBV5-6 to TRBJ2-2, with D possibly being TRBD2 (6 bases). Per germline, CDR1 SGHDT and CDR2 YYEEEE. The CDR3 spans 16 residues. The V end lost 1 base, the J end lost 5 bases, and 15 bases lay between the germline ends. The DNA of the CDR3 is TGTGCCAGCAGCTTGATACTAGTGGAGGGGACCGGGGAGCTGTTTTTT. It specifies CASSLILVEGTGELFF.

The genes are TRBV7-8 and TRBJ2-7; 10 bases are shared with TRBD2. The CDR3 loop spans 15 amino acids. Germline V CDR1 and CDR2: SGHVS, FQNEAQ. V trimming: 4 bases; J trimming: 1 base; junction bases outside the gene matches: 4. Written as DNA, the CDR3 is TGTGCCAGCAGCTGGGGGACTAGCGTGTCCTACGAGCAGTACTTC. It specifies CASSWGTSVSYEQYF.

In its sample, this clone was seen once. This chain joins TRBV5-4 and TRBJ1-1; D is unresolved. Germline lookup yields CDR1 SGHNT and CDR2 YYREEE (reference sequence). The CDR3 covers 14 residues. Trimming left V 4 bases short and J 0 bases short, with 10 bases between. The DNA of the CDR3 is TGTGCCAGCAGCCCCCGGGAGGTGAACACTGAAGCTTTCTTT. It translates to CASSPREVNTEAFF.

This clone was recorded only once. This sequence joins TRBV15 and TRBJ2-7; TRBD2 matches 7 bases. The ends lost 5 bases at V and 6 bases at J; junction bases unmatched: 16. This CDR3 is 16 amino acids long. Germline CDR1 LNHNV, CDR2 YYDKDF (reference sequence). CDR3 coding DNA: TGTGCCACCAGCGAGCCTTCCCGCGGGAGTCTCAGCGAGCAGTACTTC. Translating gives CATSEPSRGSLSEQYF.

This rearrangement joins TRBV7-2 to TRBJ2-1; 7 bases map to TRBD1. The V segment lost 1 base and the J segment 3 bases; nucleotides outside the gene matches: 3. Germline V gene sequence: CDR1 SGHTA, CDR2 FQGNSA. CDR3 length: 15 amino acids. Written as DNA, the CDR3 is TGTGCCAGCAGCTTAGACAGGGGCGACTACAATGAGCAGTTCTTC. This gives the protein CASSLDRGDYNEQFF.

CDR3 region: CASSFRGSDVGELFF. CDR3 sequence (DNA): TGTGCCAGCAGCTTCCGGGGGAGTGATGTGGGGGAGCTGTTTTTT. The J gene is TRBJ2-2, the V gene TRBV7-2; perhaps TRBD2 as D (6 bases). V dropped 3 bases and J dropped 8 bases, with 16 bases sitting between them. The CDR3 extends over 15 amino acids. The germline gives CDR1 SGHTA, CDR2 FQGNSA.

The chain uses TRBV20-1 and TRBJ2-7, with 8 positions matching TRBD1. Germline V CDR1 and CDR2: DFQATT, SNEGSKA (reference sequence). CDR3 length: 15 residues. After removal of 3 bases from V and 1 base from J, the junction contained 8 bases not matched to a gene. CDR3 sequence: CSASLGTGGSYEQYF. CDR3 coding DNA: TGCAGTGCTAGTCTGGGGACAGGCGGATCCTACGAGCAGTACTTC.

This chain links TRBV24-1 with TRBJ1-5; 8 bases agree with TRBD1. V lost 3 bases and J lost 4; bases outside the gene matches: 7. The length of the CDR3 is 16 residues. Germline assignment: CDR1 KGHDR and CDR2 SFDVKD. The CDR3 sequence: CATSDPPHRGNQPQHF. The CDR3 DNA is TGTGCCACCAGTGATCCGCCACACAGGGGGAATCAGCCCCAGCATTTT.

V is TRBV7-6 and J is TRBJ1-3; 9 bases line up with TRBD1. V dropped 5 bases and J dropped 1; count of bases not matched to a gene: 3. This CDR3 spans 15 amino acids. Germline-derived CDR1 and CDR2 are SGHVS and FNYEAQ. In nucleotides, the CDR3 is TGTGCCAGCAGCACGGGGACAGGGTCTGGAAACACCATATATTTT. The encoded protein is CASSTGTGSGNTIYF.

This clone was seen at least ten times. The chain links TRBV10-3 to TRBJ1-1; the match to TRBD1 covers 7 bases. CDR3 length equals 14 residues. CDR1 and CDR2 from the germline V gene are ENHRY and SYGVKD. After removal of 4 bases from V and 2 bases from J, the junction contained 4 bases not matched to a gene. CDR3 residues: CAISAGQKNTEAFF. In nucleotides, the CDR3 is TGTGCCATCAGTGCGGGACAGAAAAACACTGAAGCTTTCTTT.

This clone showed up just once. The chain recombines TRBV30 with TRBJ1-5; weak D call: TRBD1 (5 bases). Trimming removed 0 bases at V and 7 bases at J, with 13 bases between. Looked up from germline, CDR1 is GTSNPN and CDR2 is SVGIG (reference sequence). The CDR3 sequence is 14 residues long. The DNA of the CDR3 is TGTGCCTGGAGTGTATCGCGTCAGGGCCAGCCCCAGCATTTT. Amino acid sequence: CAWSVSRQGQPQHF.

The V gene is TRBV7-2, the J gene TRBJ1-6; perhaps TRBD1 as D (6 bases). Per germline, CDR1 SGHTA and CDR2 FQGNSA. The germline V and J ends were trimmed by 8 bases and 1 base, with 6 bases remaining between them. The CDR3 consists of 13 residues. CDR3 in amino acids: CASGQSYNSPLHF. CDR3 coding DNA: TGTGCCAGCGGACAGTCCTATAATTCACCCCTCCACTTT.

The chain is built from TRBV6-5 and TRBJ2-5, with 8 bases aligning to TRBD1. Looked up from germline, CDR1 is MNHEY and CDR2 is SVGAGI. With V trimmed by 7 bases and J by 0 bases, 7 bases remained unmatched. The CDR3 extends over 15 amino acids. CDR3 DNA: TGTGCCAGCACCCCCAGGGGGCTATACCAAGAGACCCAGTACTTC. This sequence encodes CASTPRGLYQETQYF.

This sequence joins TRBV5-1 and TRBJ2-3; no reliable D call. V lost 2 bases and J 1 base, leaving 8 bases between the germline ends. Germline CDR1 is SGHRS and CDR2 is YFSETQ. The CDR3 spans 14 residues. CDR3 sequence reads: CASSLELRTDTQYF. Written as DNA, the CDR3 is TGCGCCAGCAGCTTAGAACTCCGCACAGATACGCAGTATTTT.

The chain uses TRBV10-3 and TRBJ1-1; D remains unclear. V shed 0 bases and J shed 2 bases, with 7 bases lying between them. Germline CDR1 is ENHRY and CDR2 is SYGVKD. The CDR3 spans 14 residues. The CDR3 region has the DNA TGTGCCATCAGTGAGTCGCACGGTAACACTGAAGCTTTCTTT. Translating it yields CAISESHGNTEAFF.

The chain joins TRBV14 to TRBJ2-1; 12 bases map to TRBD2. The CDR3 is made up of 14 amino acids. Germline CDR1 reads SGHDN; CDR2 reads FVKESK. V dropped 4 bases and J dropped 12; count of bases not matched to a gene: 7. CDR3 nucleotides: TGTGCCAGCAGCCCGGGACTAGCGGGTTGGGGGCAGTTCTTC. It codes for CASSPGLAGWGQFF.